Sequencing of this TCR beta chain was carried out in a study of blood T cell repertoires in COVID-19. Overall study: Donors in the United States, Italy and Spain gave samples during acute or convalescent COVID-19.

Authors' analysis steps: Using reference gene primer amplification, nucleated cell counts were estimated. Using immunoSEQ multiplex PCR, the repertoire was profiled, and TCRdb retains in-frame clones only, with some absent. The DNA was the basis for D and trimming; V, J and clone size are from that table. The sample shows about 150,000 clones, under 90% of them seen only once. Sequencing input: peripheral blood. The TCR comes from a human donor in a cohort sampled during active COVID-19.

The CDR3 loop is CASSIAYEQYF. The CDR3 DNA reads as TGTGCCAGCAGCATCGCCTACGAGCAGTACTTC. This sequence joins TRBV7-9 and TRBJ2-7, with unresolved D. Germline assignment: CDR1 SEHNR and CDR2 FQNEAQ (reference sequence). V lost 5 bases, J lost 2 bases, and 4 bases lay in between. The CDR3 extends over 11 amino acids. The whole variable domain, remainder taken from reference TRBV7-9 and TRBJ2-7, is DTGVSQNPRHKITKRGQNVTFRCDPISEHNRLYWYRQTLGQGPEFLTYFQNEAQLEKSRLLSDRFSAERPKGSFSTLEIQRTEQGDSAMYLCASSIAYEQYFGPGTRLTVT.